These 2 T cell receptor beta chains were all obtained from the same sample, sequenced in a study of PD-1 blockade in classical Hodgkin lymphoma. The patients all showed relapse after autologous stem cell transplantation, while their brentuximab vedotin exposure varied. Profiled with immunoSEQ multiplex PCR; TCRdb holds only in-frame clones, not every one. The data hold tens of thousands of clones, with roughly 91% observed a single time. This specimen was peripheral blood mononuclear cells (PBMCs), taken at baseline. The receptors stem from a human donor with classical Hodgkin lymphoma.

The CDR3 DNA follows: TGTGCCAGCAGCCACAGACTAGCCGGGGAGACCCAGTACTTC. Amino acids: CASSHRLAGETQYF. This sequence joins TRBV7-6 and TRBJ2-5; 7 bases line up with TRBD2. The germline V gene has CDR1 SGHVS and CDR2 FNYEAQ. Trimming cost V 5 bases and J 5 bases; bases outside gene matches: 8. CDR3 size: 14 residues.

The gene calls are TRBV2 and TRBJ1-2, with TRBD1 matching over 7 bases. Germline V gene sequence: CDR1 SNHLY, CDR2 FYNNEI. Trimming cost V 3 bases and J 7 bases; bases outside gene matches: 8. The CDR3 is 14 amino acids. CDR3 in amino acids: CASSEGQSVAGYTF. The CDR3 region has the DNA TGTGCCAGCAGTGAGGGACAGTCCGTGGCTGGCTACACCTTC.